The rows below give T cell receptor beta chains drawn from one sample of a study of control samples from healthy donors and cancer patients. The assay was immunoSEQ multiplex PCR, and TCRdb's table has in-frame clones only and misses some. The table records around 30,000 clones, more than 85% of them present only once. The sequencing input was PBMCs. The receptors here all came from a middle-aged woman with lung cancer. Both conserved end residues are part of each CDR3. D genes are given only for firm matches. Not every row has a clone size; where given, it reads once, few, many or a size class.

clone size	D gene	V gene	J gene	CDR3 protein	CDR3 DNA
-	TRBD1	TRBV11-2	TRBJ1-2	CASSLGGTGGHYGYTF	TGTGCCAGCAGCTTAGGCGGGACAGGGGGCCACTATGGCTACACCTTC
-	TRBD1	TRBV15	TRBJ2-2	CATSRRTGGAGELFF	TGTGCCACCAGTCGCAGGACAGGGGGGGCCGGGGAGCTGTTTTTT
-	-	TRBV5-1	TRBJ2-5	CASSLLGSWYF	TGCGCCAGCAGCTTGTTGGGGTCTTGGTACTTC
once	-	TRBV2	TRBJ2-5	CASREQGPPSETQYF	TGTGCCAGCAGGGAACAGGGTCCCCCTTCAGAGACCCAGTACTTC
-	-	TRBV28	TRBJ1-2	CASSPTETNYGYTF	TGTGCCAGCAGTCCGACAGAAACTAACTATGGCTACACCTTC
-	-	TRBV2	TRBJ2-3	CASSEAWGERGDTQYF	TGTGCCAGCAGTGAAGCGTGGGGGGAAAGGGGAGATACGCAGTATTTT
-	-	TRBV7-9	TRBJ2-5	CASSLDLGTQYF	TGTGCCAGCAGCTTAGACCTGGGGACCCAGTACTTC
-	-	TRBV3-1/TRBV3-2	TRBJ2-1	CASSLVEGRTYNEQFF	TGTGCCAGCAGCCTGGTGGAGGGGCGAACCTACAATGAGCAGTTCTTC
once	-	TRBV19	TRBJ1-3	CASSRRERAEYGNTIYF	TGTGCCAGTAGTCGACGGGAGAGGGCCGAGTACGGAAACACCATATATTTT
-	-	TRBV28	TRBJ2-7	CAAAGLDTSYEQYF	TGTGCCGCAGCAGGATTGGACACCTCCTACGAGCAGTACTTC
-	TRBD2	TRBV5-4	TRBJ2-7	CASSLGVGGAYEQYF	TGTGCCAGCAGCTTGGGAGTCGGGGGGGCTTACGAGCAGTACTTC
-	TRBD2	TRBV7-9	TRBJ2-7	CASSGPGGSYEQYF	TGTGCCAGCAGCGGGCCCGGGGGGAGCTACGAGCAGTACTTC
-	TRBD2	TRBV7-8	TRBJ2-5	CASTSSGGQKETQYF	TGTGCCAGCACCAGTAGCGGGGGGCAAAAAGAGACCCAGTACTTC
-	-	TRBV2	TRBJ1-6	CASTESPGYSPLHF	TGTGCCAGCACGGAGTCACCCGGCTATTCACCCCTCCACTTT
-	-	TRBV7-6	TRBJ1-1	CASSLAENTEAFF	TGTGCCAGCAGCTTGGCTGAGAACACTGAAGCTTTCTTT